This T cell receptor beta chain appears in the sequencing data of a study of T cell changes during pregnancy in multiple sclerosis. This CDR3 contains 13 residues. With V trimmed by 3 bases and J by 6 bases, 4 bases remained unmatched. The germline gives CDR1 MNHEY, CDR2 SVGAGI. Here immunoSEQ multiplex PCR was the method, and the copy in TCRdb shows in-frame clones only, minus some. The top ten clones hold 2.2% of a sample with over 45,000 clones, approximately 90% of them seen once. This chain joins TRBV6-5 and TRBJ1-1; 7 bases map to TRBD1. This receptor was obtained from a female donor in good health, enrolled as a control in a pregnancy study. The sample consisted of peripheral blood, taken in the first trimester of pregnancy. In DNA, the CDR3 is TGTGCCAGCAGTTATGAGGGGGCCTCTGAAGCTTTCTTT. It specifies CASSYEGASEAFF.